The entry that follows covers one T cell receptor beta chain sequence. Antigen unknown. These data originate in a study of OX40 agonist ivuxolimab in advanced cancers. Study as a whole: Hepatocellular carcinoma, melanoma, renal cell or head and neck cancer was diagnosed in the dose-escalation patients. Of the patients, three showed partial responses, one with hepatocellular carcinoma and two with cutaneous melanoma.

Overall study results and limits: Antigens targeted by the expanded peripheral T cells were not determined. Partial responders at 0.1-3.0 mg/kg showed near-lowest clonal expansion.

The data were produced by immunoSEQ multiplex PCR, yet TCRdb's version contains in-frame clones alone and is incomplete. The sample carries some 74,000 clones, about 91% recorded once. The CDR3 extends over 11 amino acids. Germline loops: CDR1 MDHEN, CDR2 SYDVKM. V lost 7 bases and J lost 3, with 7 bases in between. Sequencing used CD4+ or CD8+ T cells sorted from blood, obtained in a trial of the OX40 agonist ivuxolimab. This TCR was sampled from an adult with an advanced solid tumor such as melanoma, head and neck, liver or kidney cancer. The chain links TRBV28 to TRBJ2-7; D is unclear. CDR3 nucleotides: TGTGCCAGCATGAAATTCTACGAGCAGTACTTC. Its protein product is CASMKFYEQYF.